The 19 T cell receptor beta chains below were found in one sample sequenced in a study of blood T cell repertoires in COVID-19. Assay used: immunoSEQ multiplex PCR; TCRdb lists only in-frame clones, some missing. The table records around 220,000 clones, roughly 80% of them present only once. What was sequenced was peripheral blood. These receptors were taken from a woman in her 40s with active or convalescent COVID-19.

The genes are TRBV18 and TRBJ2-2; D is uncertain. This CDR3 is built from 12 residues. CDR1 is KGHSH, CDR2 LQKENI, per germline. The germline V and J ends were trimmed by 0 bases and 7 bases, with 3 bases remaining between them. The CDR3 bases are TGTGCCAGCTCACCACCCAGCGGGGAGCTGTTTTTT. As protein: CASSPPSGELFF.

V gene TRBV15 combines with J gene TRBJ1-6; D is unclear. Trimming pared 3 bases from V and 0 bases from J, leaving 9 bases between. The CDR3 has 16 residues. Germline-derived CDR1 and CDR2 are LNHNV and YYDKDF (reference sequence). CDR3 nucleotide sequence: TGTGCCACCAGCAGGCGATTGAGCTCCTATAATTCACCCCTCCACTTT. Its protein is CATSRRLSSYNSPLHF.

The genes are TRBV11-3 and TRBJ1-2; 7 bases align to TRBD1. The ends lost 7 bases at V and 0 bases at J; junction bases unmatched: 5. Per the germline V gene, CDR1 is SGHNT and CDR2 is YENEEA. The CDR3 runs to 14 residues. CDR3 DNA: TGTGCCAGCACCTGGGACAGCCCTAACTATGGCTACACCTTC. Encoded protein: CASTWDSPNYGYTF. Using reference TRBV11-3 and TRBJ1-2 for the parts outside the CDR3, the full variable domain is EAGVVQSPRYKIIEKKQPVAFWCNPISGHNTLYWYLQNLGQGPELLIRYENEEAVDDSQLPKDRFSAERLKGVDSTLKIQPAELGDSAVYLCASTWDSPNYGYTFGSGTRLTVV.

This clone was found a few times. J is TRBJ1-2 and V is TRBV14, with 9 positions matching TRBD1. The germline V gene encodes CDR1 SGHDN and CDR2 FVKESK. CDR3 length equals 19 residues. Trimming removed 3 bases from V and 2 bases from J; junction bases left unmatched: 16. CDR3 region: CASSHLWTGENPINYGYTF. The CDR3 nucleotides read TGTGCCAGCAGCCATCTCTGGACAGGGGAAAACCCAATAAACTATGGCTACACCTTC.

The V call is TRBV3-1 (or the pseudogene TRBV3-2), the J call TRBJ1-1, with D perhaps TRBD1 (5 bases). The CDR3 is 16 residues long. The V and J ends lost 7 bases and 1 base respectively, with 19 bases between them. Germline values: CDR1 LGHDT, CDR2 YNNKEL (reference sequence). The CDR3 bases are TGTGCCAGCACCCCGGGAGCAGGGATGGGGAACACTGAAGCTTTCTTT. This translates into CASTPGAGMGNTEAFF.

The chain recombines TRBV25-1 with TRBJ1-1, with unresolved D. The CDR3 is made up of 14 amino acids. V gave up 1 base and J gave up 5 bases, with 11 bases separating them. CDR1 is MGHDK, CDR2 SYGVNS, per germline. The CDR3 DNA follows: TGTGCCAGCAGTGAATGGACGGACTGGACTGAAGCTTTCTTT. This codes for CASSEWTDWTEAFF.

A word on this clone: The sample holds other DNA sequences that translate to the same CDR3. The chain couples TRBV11-2 to TRBJ1-1; D unclear. CDR1 SGHAT and CDR2 FQNNGV come from the germline V gene. The CDR3 is 13 amino acids. V was shortened by 0 bases and J by 3 bases, with 5 bases between the two germline ends. In nucleotides, the CDR3 is TGTGCCAGCAGCTTAGATCGGGACACTGAAGCTTTCTTT. This encodes CASSLDRDTEAFF.

The V and J genes are TRBV28 and TRBJ1-3, with D tentatively TRBD1 (6 bases). Germline CDR1 reads MDHEN; CDR2 reads SYDVKM. V lost 4 bases and J lost 4, with 11 bases in between. This CDR3 has 14 residues. The CDR3 sequence is CASSYRELGNTIYF. The CDR3 bases are TGTGCCAGCAGTTACAGGGAATTGGGAAACACCATATATTTT.

The chain combines TRBV15 with TRBJ1-1; TRBD1 is a possible D gene (5 bases). This CDR3 is built from 14 residues. Trimming took 0 bases from V and 5 from J, leaving 10 bases between them. CDR1 LNHNV and CDR2 YYDKDF come from the germline V gene (reference sequence). The CDR3: CATSRDRGVTEAFF. The CDR3 DNA reads as TGTGCCACCAGCAGAGATCGGGGGGTAACTGAAGCTTTCTTT.

The CDR3 sequence is CASAASGYGYTF. CDR3 DNA: TGTGCCAGCGCTGCGTCCGGGTATGGCTACACCTTC. The V and J genes are TRBV6-5 and TRBJ1-2; D is undetermined. Germline V CDR1 and CDR2: MNHEY, SVGAGI. This CDR3 is 12 amino acids long. Trimming stripped 8 bases from V and 5 bases from J, with 12 bases between.

The gene calls are TRBV9 and TRBJ2-3; 7 bases map to TRBD2. Germline loops: CDR1 SGDLS, CDR2 YYNGEE. The CDR3 runs 17 residues. V trimming: 0 bases; J trimming: 0 bases; junction bases outside the gene matches: 7. For the CDR3, the DNA is TGTGCCAGCAGCGTAGGTGTAACTAGCGATAGCACAGATACGCAGTATTTT. Its protein product is CASSVGVTSDSTDTQYF.

The chain is built from TRBV20-1 and TRBJ1-5; D is possibly TRBD1 (6 bases). Between the trimmed V and J ends, which lost 3 bases and 6 bases, there was a span of 9 bases. Germline V gives CDR1 DFQATT, CDR2 SNEGSKA (reference sequence). CDR3 length equals 12 residues. CDR3 nucleotide sequence: TGCAGTGCTAGTAGGGGGGGTCAGCCCCAGCATTTT. It specifies CSASRGGQPQHF.

The rearrangement uses TRBV9 and TRBJ1-4; 8 bases are shared with TRBD1. The J segment lost 6 bases and the V segment lost 5 bases, leaving 9 bases of the junction unmatched. Germline CDR1 reads SGDLS; CDR2 reads YYNGEE. The CDR3 length is 15 residues. CDR3 sequence (DNA): TGTGCCAGCAGTGATACGACAGGGGAGCATGAAAAACTGTTTTTT. It encodes CASSDTTGEHEKLFF. Complete variable domain (other parts from reference TRBV9 and TRBJ1-4): DSGVTQTPKHLITATGQRVTLRCSPRSGDLSVYWYQQSLDQGLQFLIQYYNGEERAKGNILERFSAQQFPDLHSELNLSSLELGDSALYFCASSDTTGEHEKLFFGSGTQLSVL.

J is TRBJ2-5 and V is TRBV10-3; D perhaps matches TRBD1 (6 bases). CDR3 size: 14 residues. Germline V gene data show CDR1 as ENHRY and CDR2 as SYGVKD. V lost 2 bases and J lost 4, with 11 bases in between. CDR3 in DNA: TGTGCCATCAGTGAGGGAACAGGGACAGAGACCCAGTACTTC. This encodes CAISEGTGTETQYF.

CDR3 DNA: TGTGCCAGCAGTCGTACAGGGGTTGAGGCTTTCTTT. The encoded protein is CASSRTGVEAFF. The chain carries TRBV12-3 or TRBV12-4 and TRBJ1-1; 7 bases agree with TRBD1. With 5 bases clipped from V and 11 bases from J, the junction kept 8 bases outside the gene matches. CDR3 length equals 12 residues.

The rearrangement joins TRBV2 to TRBJ1-3, with D tentatively TRBD1 (6 bases). V lost 5 bases and J lost 4, with 9 bases in between. Per the germline V gene, CDR1 is SNHLY and CDR2 is FYNNEI. The CDR3 is 13 residues long. The CDR3 loop is CASSQGLGNTIYF. The CDR3 DNA reads TGTGCCAGCAGTCAGGGGCTCGGAAACACCATATATTTT. Full variable domain (rest looked up from reference TRBV2 and TRBJ1-3): EPEVTQTPSHQVTQMGQEVILRCVPISNHLYFYWYRQILGQKVEFLVSFYNNEISEKSEIFDDQFSVERPDGSNFTLKIRSTKLEDSAMYFCASSQGLGNTIYFGEGSWLTVV.

This clone has just one count. The chain carries TRBV5-4 and TRBJ1-1; the D is unclear. Between the trimmed V and J ends, which lost 6 bases and 0 bases, there was a span of 15 bases. Germline CDR1 is SGHNT and CDR2 is YYREEE (reference sequence). This CDR3 region has 15 residues. This CDR3 is CASTRLSTLNTEAFF. CDR3 DNA sequence: TGTGCCAGCACCAGACTCAGTACCTTGAACACTGAAGCTTTCTTT.

The J gene is TRBJ1-5, the V gene TRBV27; no reliable D call. The V end lost 2 bases, the J end lost 3 bases, and 17 bases lay between the germline ends. This CDR3 has 17 amino acids. Germline CDR1 reads MNHEY; CDR2 reads SMNVEV (reference sequence). The CDR3 loop reads CASSLTLTGSINQPQHF. CDR3 in DNA: TGTGCCAGCAGTTTAACCCTGACCGGGAGTATCAATCAGCCCCAGCATTTT.

The chain carries TRBV7-8 and TRBJ2-7; TRBD1 agrees at 10 bases. Germline loops: CDR1 SGHVS, CDR2 FQNEAQ. V dropped 0 bases and J dropped 6; count of bases not matched to a gene: 2. The CDR3 contains 14 residues. CDR3 bases: TGTGCCAGCAGCTTAGCCGGGGACAGGGGCGAGCAGTACGTC. It encodes CASSLAGDRGEQYV.